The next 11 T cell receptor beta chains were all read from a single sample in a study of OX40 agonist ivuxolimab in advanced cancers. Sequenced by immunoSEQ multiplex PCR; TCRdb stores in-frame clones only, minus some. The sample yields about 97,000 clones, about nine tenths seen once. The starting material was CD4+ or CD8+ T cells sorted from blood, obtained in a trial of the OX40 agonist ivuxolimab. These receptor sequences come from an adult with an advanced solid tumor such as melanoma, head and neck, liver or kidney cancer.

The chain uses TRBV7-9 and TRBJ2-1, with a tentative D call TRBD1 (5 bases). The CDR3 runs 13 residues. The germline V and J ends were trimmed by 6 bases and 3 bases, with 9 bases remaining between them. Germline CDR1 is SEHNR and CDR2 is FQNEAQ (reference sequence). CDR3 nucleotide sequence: TGTGCCAGCAGGGAAGGGGTCTACAATGAGCAGTTCTTC. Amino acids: CASREGVYNEQFF.

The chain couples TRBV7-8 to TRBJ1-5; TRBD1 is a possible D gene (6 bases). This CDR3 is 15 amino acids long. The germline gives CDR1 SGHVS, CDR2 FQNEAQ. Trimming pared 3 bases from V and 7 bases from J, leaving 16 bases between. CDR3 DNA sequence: TGTGCCAGCAGCTTGTCTTTCAGGGGTGGACAGCCCCAGCATTTT. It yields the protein CASSLSFRGGQPQHF.

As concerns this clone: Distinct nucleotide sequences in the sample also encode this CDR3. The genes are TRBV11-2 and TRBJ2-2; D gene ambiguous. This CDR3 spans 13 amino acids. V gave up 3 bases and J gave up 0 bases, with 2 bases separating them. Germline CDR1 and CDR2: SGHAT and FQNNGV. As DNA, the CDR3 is TGTGCCAGCAGCTTTACGAACACCGGGGAGCTGTTTTTT. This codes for CASSFTNTGELFF.

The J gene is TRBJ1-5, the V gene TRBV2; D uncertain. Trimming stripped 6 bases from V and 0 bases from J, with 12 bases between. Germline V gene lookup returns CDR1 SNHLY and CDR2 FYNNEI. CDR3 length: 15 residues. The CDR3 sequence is CASRRERDSNQPQHF. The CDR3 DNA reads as TGTGCCAGCAGGCGGGAGAGGGATAGCAATCAGCCCCAGCATTTT.

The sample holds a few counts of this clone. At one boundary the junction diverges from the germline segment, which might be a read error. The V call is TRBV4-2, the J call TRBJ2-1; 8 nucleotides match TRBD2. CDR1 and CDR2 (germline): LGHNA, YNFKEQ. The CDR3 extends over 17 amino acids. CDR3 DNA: TGTGCCAGCAGCCACAAGACCTACGGACTAGCCTATAATGAGCAGTTCTTC. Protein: CASSHKTYGLAYNEQFF.

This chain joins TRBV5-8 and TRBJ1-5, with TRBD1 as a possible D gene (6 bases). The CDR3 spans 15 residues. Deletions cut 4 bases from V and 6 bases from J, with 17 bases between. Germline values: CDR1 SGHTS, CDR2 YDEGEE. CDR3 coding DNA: TGTGCCAGCAGCCGCTCAGACCAGGGGCGTCAGCCCCAGCATTTT. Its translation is CASSRSDQGRQPQHF.

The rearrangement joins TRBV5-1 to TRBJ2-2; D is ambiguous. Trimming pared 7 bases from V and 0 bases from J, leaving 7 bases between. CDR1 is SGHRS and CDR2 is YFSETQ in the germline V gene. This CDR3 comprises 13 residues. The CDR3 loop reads CASFQTNTGELFF. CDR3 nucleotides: TGCGCCAGCTTCCAGACGAACACCGGGGAGCTGTTTTTT.

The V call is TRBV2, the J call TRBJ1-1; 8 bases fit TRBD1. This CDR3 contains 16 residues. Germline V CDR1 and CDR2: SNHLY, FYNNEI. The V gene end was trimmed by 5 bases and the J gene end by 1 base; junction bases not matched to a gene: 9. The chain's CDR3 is CASSYGGQGRNTEAFF. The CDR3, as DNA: TGTGCCAGCAGTTATGGCGGACAGGGAAGGAACACTGAAGCTTTCTTT.

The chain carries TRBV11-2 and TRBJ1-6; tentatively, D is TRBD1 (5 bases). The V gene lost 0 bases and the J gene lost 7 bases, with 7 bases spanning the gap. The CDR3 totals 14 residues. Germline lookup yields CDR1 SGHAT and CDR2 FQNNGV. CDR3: CASSLEWGNSPLHF. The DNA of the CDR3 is TGTGCCAGCAGCTTAGAATGGGGGAATTCACCCCTCCACTTT.

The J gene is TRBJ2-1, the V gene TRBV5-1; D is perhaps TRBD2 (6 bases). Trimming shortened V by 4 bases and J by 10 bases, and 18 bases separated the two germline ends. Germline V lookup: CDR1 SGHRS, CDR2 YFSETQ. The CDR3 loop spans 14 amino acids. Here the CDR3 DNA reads TGCGCCAGCAGCCCTCTGGGCGGGAATGGGGAGCAGTTCTTC. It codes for CASSPLGGNGEQFF. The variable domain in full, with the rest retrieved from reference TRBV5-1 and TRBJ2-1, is KAGVTQTPRYLIKTRGQQVTLSCSPISGHRSVSWYQQTPGQGLQFLFEYFSETQRNKGNFPGRFSGRQFSNSRSEMNVSTLELGDSALYLCASSPLGGNGEQFFGPGTRLTVL.

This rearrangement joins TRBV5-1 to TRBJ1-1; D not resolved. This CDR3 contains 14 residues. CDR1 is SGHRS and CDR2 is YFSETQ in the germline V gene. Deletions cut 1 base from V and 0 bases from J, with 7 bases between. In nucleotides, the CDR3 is TGCGCCAGCAGCTTGTCGGGGATGAACACTGAAGCTTTCTTT. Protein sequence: CASSLSGMNTEAFF.